These 24 T cell receptor beta chains share one sample of origin, sequenced in a study of blood T cell repertoires in COVID-19. Sequenced by immunoSEQ multiplex PCR; TCRdb stores in-frame clones only, minus some. The sample has over 200,000 clones; roughly nine tenths are singletons. The specimen was peripheral blood. The receptor source for this set is a woman younger than 35 who had recovered from COVID-19.

The chain employs TRBV7-3 and TRBJ2-3; the match to TRBD2 covers 14 bases. Germline CDR1 and CDR2: SGHTA and FQGTGA. J was trimmed by 5 bases and V by 5 bases; bases with no gene match: 12. The CDR3 is made up of 18 amino acids. The CDR3 bases are TGTGCCAGCAGCCCAAACCCCGGACTAGCGGGAGGTAAAGATACGCAGTATTTT. The encoded protein is CASSPNPGLAGGKDTQYF.

This chain links TRBV5-6 with TRBJ1-1, with 8 bases matching TRBD1. This CDR3 contains 16 residues. Germline V CDR1 and CDR2: SGHDT, YYEEEE. V lost 3 bases, J lost 3 bases, and 10 bases stayed unmatched. The CDR3 loop reads CASSWRRQGMDTEAFF. In DNA, the CDR3 is TGTGCCAGCAGCTGGCGAAGACAGGGGATGGACACTGAAGCTTTCTTT.

The table lists this clone with a count of one. The genes are TRBV5-1 and TRBJ2-7, with 9 positions matching TRBD2. CDR3 length equals 16 residues. V lost 3 bases and J lost 2; bases outside the gene matches: 9. CDR1 SGHRS and CDR2 YFSETQ come from the germline V gene. The CDR3 spells CASSWEATSGPYEQYF. CDR3 nucleotide sequence: TGCGCCAGCAGCTGGGAGGCGACTAGCGGCCCCTACGAGCAGTACTTC.

The sample holds a few counts of this clone. The genes are TRBV9 and TRBJ2-7; 8 positions agree with TRBD2. Germline V lookup: CDR1 SGDLS, CDR2 YYNGEE. The CDR3 runs to 16 residues. The J segment lost 5 bases and the V segment lost 3 bases, leaving 13 bases of the junction unmatched. The CDR3 reads CASSGSISGSRHEQYF. The DNA of the CDR3 is TGTGCCAGCAGCGGATCAATCAGCGGGAGTCGCCACGAGCAGTACTTC.

This chain uses TRBV3-1 (or the pseudogene TRBV3-2) with TRBJ1-3; D gene unclear. Trimming pared 4 bases from V and 0 bases from J, leaving 10 bases between. The CDR3 has 15 amino acids. Germline V lookup: CDR1 LGHDT, CDR2 YNNKEL (reference sequence). CDR3 DNA sequence: TGTGCCAGCAGCCCCCCTGACATCTCTGGAAACACCATATATTTT. It specifies CASSPPDISGNTIYF.

This chain uses TRBV2 with TRBJ2-6; D remains unclear. Trimming took off 4 bases at V and 3 bases at J, with 4 bases between the two ends. This CDR3 is built from 13 residues. The V gene's germline CDR1 is SNHLY and CDR2 FYNNEI. The CDR3 here is CASSAGGANVLTF. CDR3 coding DNA: TGTGCCAGCAGTGCCGGTGGGGCCAACGTCCTGACTTTC.

The genes are TRBV7-9 and TRBJ2-7, with D tentatively TRBD1 (5 bases). Deletions cut 1 base from V and 4 bases from J, with 11 bases between. CDR1 and CDR2 (germline): SEHNR, FQNEAQ (reference sequence). CDR3 length: 14 amino acids. CDR3 sequence (DNA): TGTGCCAGCAGCTTAGTTCTGGGGCAGTACGAGCAGTACTTC. This encodes CASSLVLGQYEQYF.

The rearrangement links TRBV7-9 to TRBJ2-1; no definite D call. Between the trimmed V and J ends, which lost 2 bases and 6 bases, there was a span of 23 bases. The CDR3 extends over 18 amino acids. In germline, CDR1 is SEHNR, CDR2 FQNEAQ (reference sequence). CDR3 sequence reads: CASSLLLKRVGFPNEQFF. DNA of the CDR3: TGTGCCAGCAGCTTACTCCTTAAGCGAGTCGGCTTTCCCAATGAGCAGTTCTTC.

This sequence joins TRBV7-2 and TRBJ2-1; D might be TRBD2 (5 bases). V lost 3 bases and J lost 2, with 11 bases in between. The CDR3 loop spans 15 amino acids. Germline V gene data show CDR1 as SGHTA and CDR2 as FQGNSA. The DNA of the CDR3 is TGTGCCAGCAGCTTGAGCGGAAGCCCCTACAATGAGCAGTTCTTC. It is translated as CASSLSGSPYNEQFF. Supplemented by reference TRBV7-2 and TRBJ2-1, the full variable domain reads GAGVSQSPSNKVTEKGKDVELRCDPISGHTALYWYRQSLGQGLEFLIYFQGNSAPDKSGLPSDRFSAERTGGSVSTLTIQRTQQEDSAVYLCASSLSGSPYNEQFFGPGTRLTVL.

The chain recombines TRBV19 with TRBJ1-3, with unresolved D. V was clipped by 5 bases and J by 0 bases, with 14 bases between them. Germline CDR1 reads LNHDA; CDR2 reads SQIVND (reference sequence). The CDR3 extends over 16 amino acids. The CDR3 loop is CASSVARGSSGNTIYF. In nucleotides, the CDR3 is TGTGCCAGTAGTGTCGCCCGGGGAAGCTCTGGAAACACCATATATTTT.

The rearrangement links TRBV18 to TRBJ1-3; 7 nucleotides line up with TRBD1. Germline-derived CDR1 and CDR2 are KGHSH and LQKENI. Trimming cost V 3 bases and J 0 bases; bases outside gene matches: 8. The CDR3 loop spans 17 amino acids. The DNA of the CDR3 is TGTGCCAGCTCACCTCGACAGGGAGTGCTCTCTGGAAACACCATATATTTT. This encodes CASSPRQGVLSGNTIYF.

The gene calls are TRBV3-1 (or the pseudogene TRBV3-2) and TRBJ1-4; maybe TRBD1 (5 bases). The CDR3 contains 14 residues. Trimming cost V 4 bases and J 4 bases, with 10 bases left between them. CDR1 and CDR2 from the germline V gene are LGHDT and YNNKEL (reference sequence). DNA of the CDR3: TGTGCCAGCAGCCCGACAGCTGATAATGAAAAACTGTTTTTT. It specifies CASSPTADNEKLFF.

The chain recombines TRBV2 with TRBJ1-2, with D hard to call. Trimming took off 6 bases at V and 3 bases at J, with 17 bases between the two ends. The CDR3 covers 15 residues. CDR1 SNHLY and CDR2 FYNNEI come from the germline V gene. The CDR3 nucleotides are TGTGCCAGCAGACCGCCGGGGAGGCCGGACTATGGCTACACCTTC. Protein: CASRPPGRPDYGYTF.

CDR3 coding DNA: TGTGCCAGCAGCTACCTAGCGGGAGTTACGGGCAATGAGCAGTTCTTC. Residues: CASSYLAGVTGNEQFF. The chain links TRBV9 to TRBJ2-1; TRBD2 matches 10 bases. CDR3 length: 16 amino acids. The junction had 10 bases not matched to a gene; V was cut back by 4 bases and J by 6 bases. Germline loops: CDR1 SGDLS, CDR2 YYNGEE.

This clone was seen only once. This sequence joins TRBV20-1 and TRBJ1-1; no definite D call. The germline V gene has CDR1 DFQATT and CDR2 SNEGSKA (reference sequence). The CDR3 runs 11 residues. Trimming removed 7 bases from V and 3 bases from J, with 9 bases in between. Here the CDR3 DNA reads TGCAGTGGGTGGCAGTACACTGAAGCTTTCTTT. It translates to CSGWQYTEAFF.

In its sample, this clone was seen a few times. The chain joins TRBV25-1 to TRBJ2-1, with 10 nucleotides matching TRBD2. Germline-derived CDR1 and CDR2 are MGHDK and SYGVNS. The trim removed 3 bases at V and 8 bases at J, leaving 7 bases unmatched. The CDR3 sequence is 15 residues long. This CDR3 reads CASSESSGSADEQFF. The CDR3 DNA reads TGTGCCAGCAGTGAGTCTAGCGGGAGTGCGGATGAGCAGTTCTTC.

This clone occurred a few times. The chain is built from TRBV29-1 and TRBJ2-2; TRBD1 aligns across 8 bases. V shed 5 bases and J 4 bases; nucleotides not matched to a gene: 9. The CDR3 is 15 amino acids. Looked up from germline, CDR1 is SQVTM and CDR2 is ANQGSEA. The CDR3 region is CSVQGGTGGTGELFF. The DNA for the CDR3 is TGCAGCGTTCAGGGCGGTACAGGGGGCACCGGGGAGCTGTTTTTT.

This chain links TRBV3-1 (or the pseudogene TRBV3-2) with TRBJ2-3; 10 nucleotides line up with TRBD2. CDR1 is LGHDT and CDR2 is YNNKEL in the germline V gene (reference sequence). Trimming removed 3 bases from V and 0 bases from J; junction bases left unmatched: 18. This CDR3 region has 21 residues. The CDR3 bases are TGTGCCAGCAGCCAGGGACCTCGACTAGCGGGTCGTTTACCTAGCACAGATACGCAGTATTTT. It codes for CASSQGPRLAGRLPSTDTQYF.

The chain recombines TRBV7-9 with TRBJ2-2; D might be TRBD1 (5 bases). The germline gives CDR1 SEHNR, CDR2 FQNEAQ (reference sequence). V was cut by 3 bases and J by 5 bases, with 10 bases left in between. The CDR3 runs to 14 residues. The CDR3 region has the DNA TGTGCCAGCAGCTTGACAGCTACGACCGGGGAGCTGTTTTTT. Amino acids: CASSLTATTGELFF.

This chain uses TRBV12-5 with TRBJ2-3; no firm D call. The CDR3 is 17 amino acids. Germline CDR1 is LGHNT and CDR2 is FRNRAP. Trimming took 0 bases from V and 0 from J, leaving 13 bases between them. The chain's CDR3 is CASGLVLEETSTDTQYF. CDR3 DNA: TGTGCTAGTGGTTTGGTACTTGAGGAGACTAGCACAGATACGCAGTATTTT.

In this sample, this clone turned up once. The chain uses TRBV5-6 and TRBJ1-5; D is unclear. Looked up from germline, CDR1 is SGHDT and CDR2 is YYEEEE. V lost 0 bases and J lost 4, with 11 bases in between. The CDR3 has 15 residues. CDR3 DNA sequence: TGTGCCAGCAGCTTGGGAGGGAGACTGAATCAGCCCCAGCATTTT. Its translation: CASSLGGRLNQPQHF.

The chain recombines TRBV27 with TRBJ1-5; D is possibly TRBD1 (6 bases). V lost 6 bases, J lost 4 bases, and 13 bases lay in between. This CDR3 has 14 residues. Germline CDR1 is MNHEY and CDR2 is SMNVEV (reference sequence). The CDR3 nucleotides read TGTGCCAGCAGGCTCGGGACAAGTAATCAGCCCCAGCATTTT. Its translation is CASRLGTSNQPQHF.

The chain employs TRBV11-2 and TRBJ2-7; 9 bases agree with TRBD2. J was trimmed by 0 bases and V by 1 base; bases with no gene match: 7. Germline CDR1 is SGHAT and CDR2 is FQNNGV. The CDR3 loop spans 17 amino acids. For the CDR3, the DNA is TGTGCCAGCAGCTTAGGTGGGACTAGCACCTACTCCTACGAGCAGTACTTC. Translating gives CASSLGGTSTYSYEQYF.

The rearrangement joins TRBV9 to TRBJ2-1, with 10 bases fitting TRBD1. Per the germline V gene, CDR1 is SGDLS and CDR2 is YYNGEE. The CDR3 runs to 15 residues. With 4 bases clipped from V and 5 bases from J, the junction kept 6 bases outside the gene matches. The CDR3 protein is CASSLDRGRHNEQFF. The DNA of the CDR3 is TGTGCCAGCAGCCTCGACAGGGGGCGTCACAATGAGCAGTTCTTC. Complete variable domain (other parts from reference TRBV9 and TRBJ2-1): DSGVTQTPKHLITATGQRVTLRCSPRSGDLSVYWYQQSLDQGLQFLIQYYNGEERAKGNILERFSAQQFPDLHSELNLSSLELGDSALYFCASSLDRGRHNEQFFGPGTRLTVL.